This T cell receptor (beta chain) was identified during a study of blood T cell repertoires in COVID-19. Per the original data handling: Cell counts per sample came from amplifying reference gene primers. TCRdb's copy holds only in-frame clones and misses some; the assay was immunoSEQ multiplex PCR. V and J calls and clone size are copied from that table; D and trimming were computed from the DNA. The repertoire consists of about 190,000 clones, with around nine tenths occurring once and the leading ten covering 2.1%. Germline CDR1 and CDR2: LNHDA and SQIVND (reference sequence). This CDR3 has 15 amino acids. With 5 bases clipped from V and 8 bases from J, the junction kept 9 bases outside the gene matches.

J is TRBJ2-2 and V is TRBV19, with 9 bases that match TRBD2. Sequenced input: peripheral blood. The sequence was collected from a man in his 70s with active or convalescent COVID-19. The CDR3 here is CASSPSSGAGGELFF. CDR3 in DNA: TGTGCCAGTAGTCCCTCTAGCGGGGCAGGGGGGGAGCTGTTTTTT.